This T cell receptor (beta chain) was identified in a study of cytomegalovirus exposure and HLA in healthy donors. Study in general: The use of the same platform for the 90 to 150 validation repertoires and the roughly 700 first-cohort repertoires was reported by a later analysis.

CDR1 is SGHTA, CDR2 FQGNSA, per germline. This CDR3 spans 16 amino acids. V shed 1 base, J shed 3 bases, and the junction held 9 bases outside the gene matches. The donors were in the roughly 120-subject validation cohort, distinct from the roughly 700-subject first cohort. Sequenced by immunoSEQ multiplex PCR; TCRdb stores in-frame clones only, minus some. The sample holds 68,000 or so clones, roughly nine tenths seen once. Concerning this clone itself: Its antigen is as yet unknown.

Whole-study findings and limits: Most TCR sequences were uncommon, yet certain public TCRs appeared in many donors. In vitro testing confirmed a few CMV-associated chains as specific for CMV antigens.

This clonotype originated in a young man in good health and CMV-seronegative. The chain has TRBV7-2 and TRBJ2-7, with 7 nucleotides matching TRBD2. The source material was PBMCs. The DNA of the CDR3 is TGTGCCAGCAGCTTAGGACGCATTGGGGGGGGCTACGAGCAGTACTTC. This encodes CASSLGRIGGGYEQYF.